A single sample gave rise to the 10 T cell receptor beta chains below, sequenced in a study of T cells in Graves' hyperthyroidism and ophthalmopathy. RNA transcripts gave rise to amplified TCR beta CDR3 regions. The HTBI primer set served for first-round RT-PCR of the TCR CDR3. One entry per CDR3 protein results from TCRdb running MiXCR on the multiplex PCR reads. The table includes about 620,000 distinct CDR3 sequences, around 15% detected once. The sequenced sample consisted of blood. These receptors all come from a woman in her twenties or thirties with Graves' hyperthyroidism.

The table lists this clonotype with a few counts. V gene TRBV7-3 combines with J gene TRBJ2-1, with unresolved D. The germline gives CDR1 SGHTA, CDR2 FQGTGA. The CDR3 totals 14 residues. V lost 3 bases to trimming and J lost 6 bases, with 12 bases between them. The CDR3 DNA reads TGTGCCAGCAGCTTGGCTCAGTTTCGCAATGAGCAGTTCTTC. This sequence encodes CASSLAQFRNEQFF.

The chain has TRBV5-5 and TRBJ2-7, with a weak D call TRBD1 (6 bases). The J call may be wrong; the DNA end is better matched by TRBJ2-1. CDR3 length equals 13 residues. CDR1 is SGHKS and CDR2 is YYEKEE in the germline V gene (reference sequence). CDR3 nucleotide sequence: TGTGCCAGCAGCTTGACAGGGACCTACGAGCAGTTCTTC. This gives the protein CASSLTGTYEQFF.

This clonotype was counted many times. V gene TRBV20-1 combines with J gene TRBJ2-1; D remains ambiguous. CDR3 length: 14 residues. Germline loops: CDR1 DFQATT, CDR2 SNEGSKA (reference sequence). With 0 bases removed from V and 12 bases from J, the gap between germline ends came to 18 bases. The CDR3 loop is CSARDPGPPGGQFF. CDR3 nucleotide sequence: TGCAGTGCTAGAGATCCCGGGCCACCTGGTGGGCAGTTCTTC.

This clonotype showed up just once. The chain is built from TRBV12-5 and TRBJ2-3; perhaps TRBD1 as D (6 bases). Trimming took off 3 bases at V and 4 bases at J, with 8 bases between the two ends. From germline, CDR1 is LGHNT and CDR2 FRNRAP. This CDR3 comprises 13 residues. The CDR3 region has the DNA TGTGCTAGTGGTTTACAGGGCCCAGATACGCAGTATTTT. Encoded protein: CASGLQGPDTQYF.

This clonotype has a handful of counts. The genes are TRBV2 and TRBJ1-6; D is perhaps TRBD1 (5 bases). This CDR3 comprises 15 residues. V was clipped by 4 bases and J by 7 bases, with 14 bases between them. Germline CDR1 and CDR2: SNHLY and FYNNEI. The chain's CDR3 is CASSASQGNNSPLHF. CDR3 DNA sequence: TGTGCCAGCAGTGCCTCCCAGGGTAACAATTCACCCCTCCACTTT.

This clonotype was detected ten times or more. This chain links TRBV2 with TRBJ1-6, with a possible D match to TRBD1 (5 bases). V gave up 4 bases and J gave up 6 bases, with 13 bases separating them. There are 15 residues in the CDR3. Germline assignment: CDR1 SNHLY and CDR2 FYNNEI. The CDR3 DNA reads TGTGCCAGCAGTGGACGGGGGAGGGTTAATTCACCCCTCCACTTT. Protein product: CASSGRGRVNSPLHF.

This clonotype was picked up many times. The rearrangement uses TRBV10-3 and TRBJ1-1; 7 bases are shared with TRBD1. After removal of 3 bases from V and 1 base from J, the junction contained 5 bases not matched to a gene. The length of the CDR3 is 15 residues. CDR1 and CDR2 from the germline V gene are ENHRY and SYGVKD. The CDR3 sequence is CAISDTRTGNTEAFF. The DNA for the CDR3 is TGTGCCATCAGTGATACTCGGACAGGGAACACTGAAGCTTTCTTT.

The chain recombines TRBV6-1 with TRBJ1-6; a weak D match, TRBD1 (6 bases). CDR3 length: 13 amino acids. Germline CDR1 MNHNS, CDR2 SASEGT. V was trimmed by 6 bases and J by 9 bases, leaving 12 bases between them. The CDR3 spells CASREQGFSPLHF. In DNA form, the CDR3 reads TGTGCCAGCAGAGAACAGGGTTTTTCACCCCTCCACTTT.

Of note for this clonotype: The CDR3 carries no conserved terminal phenylalanine or tryptophan, so it likely arises from a read error. The chain combines TRBV4-2 with TRBJ2-7; TRBD2 aligns across 10 bases. V dropped 1 base and J dropped 4; count of bases not matched to a gene: 4. CDR3 length equals 15 residues. Per germline, CDR1 LGHNA and CDR2 YNFKEQ. Written as DNA, the CDR3 is TGTGCCAGCAGCCAAGGCTCTAGCGGGAGTTACGAGCAGTACATC. Encoded protein: CASSQGSSGSYEQYI.

In its sample, this clonotype was seen once. This chain connects TRBV28 to TRBJ2-1; 14 positions match TRBD2. After removal of 3 bases from V and 9 bases from J, the junction contained 10 bases not matched to a gene. Germline-derived CDR1 and CDR2 are MDHEN and SYDVKM. CDR3 size: 17 residues. CDR3 nucleotide sequence: TGTGCCAGCAGTTTCCCGGGACTAGCGGGAGAGGCCGGTGAGCAGTTCTTC. Protein sequence: CASSFPGLAGEAGEQFF.